The rows below give T cell receptor beta chains drawn from one sample of a study of T cells in Graves' hyperthyroidism and ophthalmopathy. In TCRdb, the multiplex PCR reads were re-called with MiXCR into one record per CDR3 protein. This table has roughly 500,000 distinct CDR3 sequences, over 45% appearing once. The specimen sequenced was peripheral blood or thyroid tissue (not recorded which). These receptors all stem from an adult woman with Graves' disease, either hyperthyroidism or ophthalmopathy (not recorded which). Each CDR3 is given with its conserved first and last residue. A D gene is named only where the DNA matches it firmly. A clone size is listed for some rows: how often the clone was seen (once, few, many), or a class if it is expanded.

D gene: .; clone size: .; V gene: TRBV10-3; J gene: TRBJ1-3; CDR3 protein: CAVGYGPRTGNTIYF; CDR3 DNA: TGTGCGGTGGGATACGGCCCACGTACTGGAAACACCATATATTTT
D gene: .; clone size: many; V gene: TRBV19; J gene: TRBJ1-2; CDR3 protein: CASSTGRGSGYTF; CDR3 DNA: TGTGCCAGTAGTACCGGGAGGGGCTCGGGCTACACCTTC
D gene: .; clone size: many; V gene: TRBV7-8; J gene: TRBJ2-5; CDR3 protein: CASGQWELAQYF; CDR3 DNA: TGTGCCAGCGGACAGTGGGAGTTGGCCCAGTACTTC
D gene: .; clone size: .; V gene: TRBV20-1; J gene: TRBJ1-2; CDR3 protein: CSGIDRSGDDGYTF; CDR3 DNA: TGCAGTGGTATAGACAGATCCGGGGACGATGGCTACACCTTC
D gene: TRBD1; clone size: .; V gene: TRBV25-1; J gene: TRBJ1-2; CDR3 protein: CASRDRDRDYGYTF; CDR3 DNA: TGTGCCAGCAGGGATCGGGACAGGGACTATGGCTACACCTTC
D gene: TRBD1; clone size: .; V gene: TRBV5-1; J gene: TRBJ1-2; CDR3 protein: CASSWGQGSEGYTF; CDR3 DNA: TGCGCCAGCAGCTGGGGACAGGGCTCAGAAGGCTACACCTTC
D gene: TRBD1; clone size: few; V gene: TRBV12-3/TRBV12-4; J gene: TRBJ1-2; CDR3 protein: CASSLRGTGRF; CDR3 DNA: TGTGCCAGCAGTTTAAGAGGGACAGGCCGCTTC
D gene: TRBD1; clone size: many; V gene: TRBV7-2; J gene: TRBJ2-7; CDR3 protein: CASSLEGGIVEQYF; CDR3 DNA: TGTGCCAGCAGCTTAGAAGGGGGCATTGTCGAGCAGTACTTC
D gene: .; clone size: .; V gene: TRBV9; J gene: TRBJ1-2; CDR3 protein: CASSGAVNYGYTF; CDR3 DNA: TGTGCCAGCAGCGGGGCAGTCAACTATGGCTACACCTTC
D gene: TRBD2; clone size: .; V gene: TRBV5-1; J gene: TRBJ2-1; CDR3 protein: CASSPGWDYVNNEQFF; CDR3 DNA: TGCGCCAGCAGCCCCGGGTGGGACTACGTCAACAATGAGCAGTTCTTC
D gene: .; clone size: many; V gene: TRBV9; J gene: TRBJ1-1; CDR3 protein: CASSVLDNTEAFF; CDR3 DNA: TGTGCCAGCAGCGTACTAGATAACACTGAAGCTTTCTTT
D gene: TRBD1; clone size: many; V gene: TRBV6-6; J gene: TRBJ2-7; CDR3 protein: CASLHETGRHEQYF; CDR3 DNA: TGTGCCAGCCTCCACGAGACAGGGAGACACGAGCAGTACTTC